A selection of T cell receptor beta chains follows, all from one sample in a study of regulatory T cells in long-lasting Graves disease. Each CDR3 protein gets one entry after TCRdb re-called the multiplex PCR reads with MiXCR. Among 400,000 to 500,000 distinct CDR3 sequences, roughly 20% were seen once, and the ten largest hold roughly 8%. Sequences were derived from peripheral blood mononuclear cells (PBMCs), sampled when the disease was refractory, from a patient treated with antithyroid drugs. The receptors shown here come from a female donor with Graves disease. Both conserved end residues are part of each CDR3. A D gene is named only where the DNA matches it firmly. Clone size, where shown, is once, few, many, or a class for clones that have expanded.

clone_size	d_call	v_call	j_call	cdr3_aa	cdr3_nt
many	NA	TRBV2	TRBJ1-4	CASSDATNEKLFF	TGTGCCAGCAGTGATGCAACTAATGAAAAACTGTTTTTT
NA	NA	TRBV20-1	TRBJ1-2	CSAWVPKNYGYTF	TGCAGTGCTTGGGTCCCTAAAAACTATGGCTACACCTTC
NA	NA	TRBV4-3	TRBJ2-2	CASSQDGDWELFF	TGCGCCAGCAGCCAAGACGGGGATTGGGAGCTGTTTTTT
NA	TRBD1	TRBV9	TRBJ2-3	CASSGTGFQHTDTQYF	TGTGCCAGCAGCGGGACAGGGTTCCAACACACAGATACGCAGTATTTT
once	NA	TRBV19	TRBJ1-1	CASSSFGGSTETFF	TGTGCCAGTTCGTCGTTTGGGGGATCCACTGAAACTTTCTTT
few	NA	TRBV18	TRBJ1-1	CASSPVTDMNTEAFF	TGTGCCAGCTCACCTGTTACAGACATGAACACTGAAGCTTTCTTT
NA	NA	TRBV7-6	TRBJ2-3	CASSLKARAADTQYF	TGTGCCAGCAGCTTAAAGGCCAGGGCCGCAGATACGCAGTATTTT
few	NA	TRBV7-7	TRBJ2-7	CARSRAYEQYF	TGTGCTAGGTCTAGGGCCTACGAGCAGTACTTC
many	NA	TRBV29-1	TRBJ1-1	CSVGTANTEAFF	TGCAGCGTTGGGACGGCCAACACTGAAGCTTTCTTT
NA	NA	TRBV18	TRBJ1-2	CASSIRQANYGYTF	TGTGCCAGCTCAATTCGACAGGCTAACTATGGCTACACCTTC
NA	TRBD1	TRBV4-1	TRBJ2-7	CASSPRDREIYEQYF	TGCGCCAGCAGCCCCCGGGACAGGGAGATCTACGAGCAGTACTTC
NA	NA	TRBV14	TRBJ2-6	CASSPTPAVSGANVLTF	TGTGCCAGCAGCCCCACTCCCGCGGTATCTGGGGCCAACGTCCTGACTTTC